This section outlines one T cell receptor beta chain sequence together with its context. The antigen it recognizes is unknown. Within one base of it there is no much larger clone, and no base qualities were kept. Genomic DNA was extracted from FACS-sorted cells, and TCRbeta chain sequencing was performed through the commercial immunoSEQ service. In the paper's pipeline: ImmunoSEQ Analyzer software v3.0 and R v3.5.1 were the tools used to analyze the repertoire data. Only productive rearrangements were analyzed, because any sequences with stop codons or out-of-frame rearrangements were filtered out. Simpson diversity, Shannon entropy, CDR3 length and nucleotide addition metrics were obtained from the sequencing provider. Based on frequency, clonotypes were placed into dominant, sub-dominant, low or lowest abundance groups, and clonotypes under 0.1% were left out of most analyses. A CDR3 amino acid clonotype was designated public if detected in at least two subjects at a cumulative frequency of at least 0.5%. TCRdb took over this immuneACCESS table, retaining in-frame rearrangements with V and J assigned. Such tables are incomplete; in checked studies, under half of the missing clones stem from an unresolved V gene, and the remainder is unexplained. That table supplies the V and J calls and clone size; D and trimming were determined from the DNA. This sample comprises 35,000 to 40,000 clones, just under 90% of them detected only once. In total, the top ten clones hold 0.5% of the sample.

The sample originates from a study of CD8 T cells in acute hepatitis C reinfection (dated by TCRdb to the early 2020s). Regarding the complete study: The study profiled the TCRbeta repertoire of CD8+ T cells specific for the HCV NS3-1073 epitope during acute infection and after viral clearance. Paired acute and follow-up samples were contributed by four spontaneous resolvers.

According to the study, the label for this sample's time point signals: naive CD8 control sorted from an acute-time-point sample. Enrolled in the Montreal Hepatitis C Cohort (HEPCO) in Canada, the donors were people who inject drugs, and these donors were followed every 3 months. Acute primary HCV infection was defined as a positive HCV RNA or antibody test that came after a negative test within the prior 24 weeks. Surface staining used CD3, CD8 and CD45RO antibodies, with an aqua fixable dye to exclude dead cells. Over 5 subjects who developed chronic infection, defined as HCV RNA positivity at 24 weeks, were also included in the cohort. Negative selection by means of the MACS CD8+ T cell Isolation Kit yielded CD8+ T cells from peripheral blood mononuclear cells recovered from cryopreservation by thawing. A BD FACSAria II cell sorter was used to sort the cells. What the work shows at the level of the full study, not this receptor alone: No follow-up repertoires were available for chronically infected subjects, since NS3-1073 specific cells were too rare to be sorted. High diversity was observed in NS3-1073 specific repertoires, and no significant differences in diversity were found between acute resolver, follow-up resolver and acute chronic samples. TRBV04 and TRBV06 gene families were preferentially used in all groups, and this usage was not explained by overrepresentation in the naive pool. Only the TCRbeta chain was sequenced in bulk, so alphabeta pairing of public clonotypes could not be determined. More than ten public clonotypes were found regardless of outcome, and V04-02/J02-02 was used by one public clonotype. It was rare for CDR3 sequences to be shared with other epitopes, and exact matching may have been limited by differing sequencing approaches.

V is cut by 0 bases and J by 8 bases, and the space between the germline ends is 12 bases. The germline V gene gives CDR1 as SGHDT and CDR2 as YYEEEE. Its CDR3 holds 15 amino acids, cysteine through phenylalanine. The CDR3 DNA has 45 bases and is translated from base 1. The sequence is built from TRBV5-6 and TRBJ1-6; TRBD1 is possibly the D segment (5 matching bases). Specimen: naive CD8+ T cells from PBMCs. The cell subset or site label here, explained by the study, means: sorted total naive CD45RO-negative CD8+ T cells. The TCR comes from a man aged 25-45 years with chronic hepatitis C. This receptor carries the CDR3 CASSLGAGYHSPLHF. The bases read TGTGCCAGCAGCTTGGGAGCAGGGTATCATTCACCCCTCCACTTT.